The rows below give T cell receptor beta chains drawn from one sample of a study of OX40 agonist ivuxolimab in advanced cancers. Only in-frame clones appear in the TCRdb table, and some are missing; sequencing was by immunoSEQ multiplex PCR. The sample contains about 74,000 clones, roughly 88% of which appear only once. Sequences were derived from CD4+ or CD8+ T cells sorted from blood, sampled in a trial of the OX40 agonist ivuxolimab. The source of these receptors is an adult with an advanced solid tumor such as melanoma, head and neck, liver or kidney cancer. CDR3s include the opening cysteine and the closing phenylalanine or tryptophan. A D gene is named only where the DNA matches it firmly. Where a row states a size, it is once, few, many or the class of an expanded clone; other rows omit it.

d_call: NA
clone_size: NA
v_call: TRBV6-5
j_call: TRBJ1-2
cdr3_nt: TGTGCCAGCAGTTACTCCGGAGGGCTAAAAGGGTATGGCTACACCTTC
cdr3_aa: CASSYSGGLKGYGYTF

d_call: NA
clone_size: NA
v_call: TRBV29-1
j_call: TRBJ2-2
cdr3_nt: TGCAGCGTTGAAGGAGGGGCGGGCACCGGGGAGCTGTTTTTT
cdr3_aa: CSVEGGAGTGELFF

d_call: TRBD1
clone_size: NA
v_call: TRBV12-5
j_call: TRBJ1-1
cdr3_nt: TGTGCTAGTGGTTTGACCACAAAGATAAGGGGGCCTTACATAGAAGCTTTCTTT
cdr3_aa: CASGLTTKIRGPYIEAFF

d_call: TRBD2
clone_size: NA
v_call: TRBV5-4
j_call: TRBJ2-3
cdr3_nt: TGTGCCACTGCACCCGGGACTAGCGATTTAGATACGCAGTATTTT
cdr3_aa: CATAPGTSDLDTQYF

d_call: NA
clone_size: once
v_call: TRBV18
j_call: TRBJ2-2
cdr3_nt: TGTGCCAGCTCACGGGAGACAGGCAGTACGACCGGGGAGCTGTTTTTT
cdr3_aa: CASSRETGSTTGELFF

d_call: TRBD1
clone_size: NA
v_call: TRBV9
j_call: TRBJ1-1
cdr3_nt: TGTGCCAGCAGCCCTGGGGACAGGGGGCTTGAAGCTTTCTTT
cdr3_aa: CASSPGDRGLEAFF

d_call: TRBD2
clone_size: NA
v_call: TRBV4-3
j_call: TRBJ2-3
cdr3_nt: TGCGCCAGCAGCCGCGAGGGGACTAGCGGCATAGATGCGCAGTATTTT
cdr3_aa: CASSREGTSGIDAQYF

d_call: TRBD2
clone_size: NA
v_call: TRBV29-1
j_call: TRBJ2-7
cdr3_nt: TGCAGCGTTGGCTTAGCACTAGCGGTAAAGACCGAGCAGTACTTC
cdr3_aa: CSVGLALAVKTEQYF

d_call: NA
clone_size: NA
v_call: TRBV15
j_call: TRBJ2-1
cdr3_nt: TGTGCCACCAGCAGGGATAGTGCGTACAATGAGCAGTTCTTC
cdr3_aa: CATSRDSAYNEQFF

d_call: NA
clone_size: few
v_call: TRBV30
j_call: TRBJ1-1
cdr3_nt: TGTGCCTGGAGTGTACCGCTTCTGAGAGAAATCTTT
cdr3_aa: CAWSVPLLREIF

d_call: NA
clone_size: once
v_call: TRBV5-5
j_call: TRBJ1-5
cdr3_nt: TGTGCCAGCAGCTTGGCGGCCGCGGTGGATCAGCCCCAGCATTTT
cdr3_aa: CASSLAAAVDQPQHF

d_call: TRBD2
clone_size: NA
v_call: TRBV27
j_call: TRBJ2-5
cdr3_nt: TGTGCCAGCAGTTTATCCATAGCGGGAGCCCACCAAGAGACCCAGTACTTC
cdr3_aa: CASSLSIAGAHQETQYF

d_call: NA
clone_size: NA
v_call: TRBV6-5
j_call: TRBJ2-7
cdr3_nt: TGTGCCAGCGGCTCGAGGGAGCGGGCAGCCTACGAGCAGTACTTC
cdr3_aa: CASGSRERAAYEQYF

d_call: NA
clone_size: NA
v_call: TRBV11-2
j_call: TRBJ1-1
cdr3_nt: TGTGCCAGCAGCTTAGGACAGTCGAACACTGAAGCTTTCTTT
cdr3_aa: CASSLGQSNTEAFF

d_call: TRBD2
clone_size: NA
v_call: TRBV27
j_call: TRBJ2-7
cdr3_nt: TGTGCCAGCAGTTTAGGTGCGGCGGGAGGTTTCGAGCAGTACTTC
cdr3_aa: CASSLGAAGGFEQYF

d_call: NA
clone_size: NA
v_call: TRBV5-1
j_call: TRBJ2-7
cdr3_nt: TGCGCCAGCAGGTTGGATGCGGGTTCGGCCTACGAGCAGTACTTC
cdr3_aa: CASRLDAGSAYEQYF

d_call: TRBD1
clone_size: NA
v_call: TRBV29-1
j_call: TRBJ2-2
cdr3_nt: TGCAGCGTTGAAGACTTGGGACAGCCGGGAAGGGAGCTGTTTTTT
cdr3_aa: CSVEDLGQPGRELFF

d_call: TRBD2
clone_size: NA
v_call: TRBV19
j_call: TRBJ2-7
cdr3_nt: TGTGCCAGCCATGGCCGGGAGGGGCCCTCCTACGAGCAGTACTTC
cdr3_aa: CASHGREGPSYEQYF

d_call: TRBD1
clone_size: few
v_call: TRBV19
j_call: TRBJ1-2
cdr3_nt: TGTGCCAGTAACTCGGGGACAGGGACTAACTATGGCTACACCTTC
cdr3_aa: CASNSGTGTNYGYTF

d_call: NA
clone_size: once
v_call: TRBV5-1
j_call: TRBJ1-2
cdr3_nt: TGCGCCAGCAGCTTGGCACCGACAATTACCTCCTATGGCTACACCTTC
cdr3_aa: CASSLAPTITSYGYTF

d_call: NA
clone_size: NA
v_call: TRBV19
j_call: TRBJ2-7
cdr3_nt: TGTGCCAGTAGTATAAGGGGGAGGGCCGGCTACGAGCAGTACTTC
cdr3_aa: CASSIRGRAGYEQYF

d_call: NA
clone_size: NA
v_call: TRBV9
j_call: TRBJ1-1
cdr3_nt: TGTGCCAGCAGCGTAGGAGGGTACACTGAAGCTTTCTTT
cdr3_aa: CASSVGGYTEAFF

d_call: NA
clone_size: NA
v_call: TRBV14
j_call: TRBJ2-7
cdr3_nt: TGTGCCAGCAGCCACCCCGGTAGCGGCTACGAGCAGTACTTC
cdr3_aa: CASSHPGSGYEQYF

d_call: NA
clone_size: NA
v_call: TRBV4-3
j_call: TRBJ1-3
cdr3_nt: TGCGCCAGCAGCCAAGGCCGACAAGCTGGAAACACCATATATTTT
cdr3_aa: CASSQGRQAGNTIYF